This is a list of T cell receptor beta chains from one sample in a study of CD8 T cells in ankylosing spondylitis. TCRdb re-called the 5' RACE reads with MiXCR, one entry per CDR3 protein. Of some 140,000 distinct CDR3 sequences in the sample, 7% to 10% were seen once. Sequencing used synovial fluid, either unsorted or a sorted T cell fraction (not recorded which). Receptors were obtained from a male donor with ankylosing spondylitis. Each CDR3 is given with its conserved first and last residue. A D gene is named only where the DNA matches it firmly. Clone size, where shown, is once, few, many, or a class for clones that have expanded.

j_call	v_call	d_call	clone_size	cdr3_aa	cdr3_nt
TRBJ1-2	TRBV28	TRBD1	-	CASIRQGDYGYTF	TGTGCCAGCATACGACAGGGGGACTATGGCTACACCTTC
TRBJ1-5	TRBV7-2	-	many	CASSLFLGNQPQHF	TGTGCCAGCAGCTTATTTCTCGGCAATCAGCCCCAGCATTTT
TRBJ1-5	TRBV6-1	TRBD1	-	CASSDLVGTENQPQHF	TGTGCCAGCAGTGACTTGGTGGGGACAGAAAATCAGCCCCAGCATTTT
TRBJ1-5	TRBV10-3	-	few	CAISRGSDQPQHF	TGTGCCATCAGTAGGGGGTCAGATCAGCCCCAGCATTTT
TRBJ1-1	TRBV20-1	-	few	CSARATRQDSTEAFF	TGCAGTGCTAGGGCAACCCGACAGGACTCCACTGAAGCTTTCTTT
TRBJ2-3	TRBV28	-	many	CASSLRATDTQYF	TGTGCCAGCAGTTTAAGAGCCACAGATACGCAGTATTTT
TRBJ2-5	TRBV4-3	-	few	CASSQERTVRQYF	TGCGCCAGCAGCCAAGAGAGGACGGTACGCCAGTACTTC
TRBJ1-5	TRBV9	-	few	CASSSNHQPQHF	TGTGCCAGCAGCTCGAACCATCAGCCCCAGCATTTT
TRBJ2-3	TRBV20-1	TRBD2	few	CSAPRTSGRADTQYF	TGCAGTGCCCCCCGGACTAGCGGGAGAGCAGATACGCAGTATTTT
TRBJ2-3	TRBV20-1	-	many	CSARRRNTDTQYF	TGCAGTGCTAGGAGGCGGAACACAGATACGCAGTATTTT
TRBJ2-5	TRBV5-1	-	many	CASSLLPGAQETQYF	TGCGCCAGCAGCTTACTACCGGGAGCCCAAGAGACCCAGTACTTC
TRBJ1-5	TRBV7-2	-	many	CASSLGGLGQPQHF	TGTGCCAGCAGCTTAGGAGGTCTGGGTCAGCCCCAGCATTTT
TRBJ2-4	TRBV5-6	-	-	CASRKTGAKNIQYF	TGTGCCAGCAGGAAAACAGGGGCCAAAAACATTCAGTACTTC
TRBJ1-6	TRBV7-9	-	many	CASSLEYFGNSPLHF	TGTGCCAGCAGCTTAGAGTACTTTGGTAATTCACCCCTCCACTTT
TRBJ2-6	TRBV4-2	TRBD1	many	CASSQGDRAGANVLTF	TGTGCCAGCAGCCAAGGGGACAGGGCTGGGGCCAACGTCCTGACTTTC
TRBJ1-5	TRBV28	TRBD1	many	CASSLSGTEGTNQPQHF	TGTGCCAGCAGTTTATCTGGGACAGAGGGGACCAATCAGCCCCAGCATTTT
TRBJ1-1	TRBV6-5	-	many	CASSFRGSENTEAFF	TGTGCCAGCAGTTTCAGGGGTAGCGAGAACACTGAAGCTTTCTTT
TRBJ2-7	TRBV7-3	-	once	CAIGRGPLCEQYF	TGTGCCATCGGCCGCGGGCCGCTCTGCGAGCAGTACTTC
TRBJ2-5	TRBV20-1	TRBD1	many	CSARDWTGAETQYF	TGCAGTGCTAGAGATTGGACAGGGGCAGAGACCCAGTACTTC
TRBJ1-2	TRBV28	TRBD1	-	CASQGQGFYGYTF	TGTGCCAGCCAGGGACAGGGGTTCTATGGCTACACCTTC
TRBJ1-6	TRBV20-1	-	few	CSASPRAYYNSPLHF	TGCAGTGCTAGCCCCAGGGCCTACTATAATTCACCCCTCCACTTT
TRBJ1-1	TRBV9	-	many	CASSVSIGAEAFF	TGTGCCAGCAGCGTATCCATCGGGGCAGAAGCTTTCTTT
TRBJ2-5	TRBV10-3	-	-	CAIDGQYF	TGTGCCATCGACGGACAGTACTTC
TRBJ1-2	TRBV6-1	TRBD1	-	CASSEAGGQTLYGYTF	TGTGCCAGCAGTGAAGCGGGGGGACAGACATTATATGGCTACACCTTC
TRBJ2-7	TRBV11-1	TRBD2	many	CASSLAGGPYEQYF	TGTGCCAGCAGCTTAGCGGGAGGGCCCTACGAGCAGTACTTC
TRBJ2-7	TRBV6-5	-	many	CASSYQASFYEQYF	TGTGCCAGCAGTTACCAGGCCAGTTTCTACGAGCAGTACTTC
TRBJ2-1	TRBV4-3	-	few	CASSHQDRVEQFF	TGCGCCAGCAGCCACCAGGACCGCGTGGAGCAGTTCTTC
TRBJ2-1	TRBV4-3	TRBD2	few	CASSQGPLTSGFYNEQFF	TGCGCCAGCAGCCAAGGCCCCCTAACTAGCGGGTTTTACAATGAGCAGTTCTTC
TRBJ1-2	TRBV18	-	-	CASSPPGFQWQGYTF	TGTGCCAGCTCACCACCGGGCTTTCAGTGGCAAGGCTACACCTTC
TRBJ2-7	TRBV10-3	-	-	CASGSGAGDEQYF	TGTGCCAGCGGGTCTGGAGCAGGGGACGAGCAGTACTTC
TRBJ2-1	TRBV6-2/TRBV6-3	-	many	CASSQRRGSYNEQFF	TGTGCCAGCAGCCAGCGGAGGGGCTCCTACAATGAGCAGTTCTTC
TRBJ2-3	TRBV7-2	TRBD2	many	CASSLGAGGVADTQYF	TGTGCCAGCAGCTTAGGGGCGGGGGGTGTAGCAGATACGCAGTATTTT
TRBJ2-3	TRBV5-1	-	many	CASTLGAGDTDTQYF	TGCGCCAGCACCTTGGGGGCCGGGGACACAGATACGCAGTATTTT
TRBJ2-3	TRBV3-1	-	many	CASSQVGQVGVSSTDTQYF	TGTGCCAGCAGCCAAGTTGGGCAGGTTGGCGTTTCTAGCACAGATACGCAGTATTTT
TRBJ2-3	TRBV5-1	TRBD2	many	CASSREGEDTQYF	TGCGCCAGCAGCCGGGAGGGAGAAGATACGCAGTATTTT
TRBJ1-2	TRBV5-1	-	many	CASSTQTEQGGYTF	TGCGCCAGCAGCACCCAGACAGAGCAAGGCGGCTACACCTTC
TRBJ1-6	TRBV5-4	-	-	CASSSGGRGKGSPLHF	TGTGCCAGCAGCTCTGGGGGACGGGGGAAGGGATCACCCCTCCACTTT
TRBJ2-5	TRBV7-3	-	many	CASSLLGGIQETQYF	TGTGCCAGCAGCTTATTGGGGGGAATCCAAGAGACCCAGTACTTC
TRBJ1-6	TRBV20-1	-	-	CSARSGLQNSPLHF	TGCAGTGCTAGATCGGGACTCCAGAACTCACCCCTCCACTTT
TRBJ2-7	TRBV29-1	-	many	CSVGVGSEQYF	TGCAGCGTTGGTGTAGGATCCGAGCAGTACTTC
TRBJ2-7	TRBV20-1	-	many	CSASGALSSYEQYF	TGCAGTGCTAGCGGGGCCTTGAGCTCCTACGAGCAGTACTTC